This TCR beta chain was sequenced during a study of blood T cell repertoires in COVID-19. Study-level information: Samples of COVID-19 (acute and convalescent) were obtained from the United States, Italy and Spain. In each case, the material was cDNA or gDNA derived from T cells, B-cell-depleted T cells, or PBMCs.

This clone occurred once. Per germline, CDR1 MGHDK and CDR2 SYGVNS. This CDR3 contains 18 residues. J lost 2 bases, V lost 4 bases, and 16 bases had no gene match. Per the authors' pipeline: Researchers report that nucleated cell counts were estimated from reference gene primer amplification. The assay was immunoSEQ multiplex PCR, and TCRdb's table has in-frame clones only and misses some. For V, J and clone size, that table is used; D and trimming come from the DNA. The top ten hold roughly 7.7% of the sample, which has around 31,000 clones, nearly 90% seen once. Those enrolled in Seattle joined during active infection and were followed longitudinally afterward.

This TCR came from a man aged 60 to 75 with COVID-19, enrolled during active disease. The chain links TRBV25-1 to TRBJ2-7; 8 bases match TRBD1. The source material was peripheral blood. CDR3 nucleotide sequence: TGTGCCAGCAGTGCAGGCCCCCGCTTTCAGGGGGCGGCCTACGAGCAGTACTTC. Translating gives CASSAGPRFQGAAYEQYF.